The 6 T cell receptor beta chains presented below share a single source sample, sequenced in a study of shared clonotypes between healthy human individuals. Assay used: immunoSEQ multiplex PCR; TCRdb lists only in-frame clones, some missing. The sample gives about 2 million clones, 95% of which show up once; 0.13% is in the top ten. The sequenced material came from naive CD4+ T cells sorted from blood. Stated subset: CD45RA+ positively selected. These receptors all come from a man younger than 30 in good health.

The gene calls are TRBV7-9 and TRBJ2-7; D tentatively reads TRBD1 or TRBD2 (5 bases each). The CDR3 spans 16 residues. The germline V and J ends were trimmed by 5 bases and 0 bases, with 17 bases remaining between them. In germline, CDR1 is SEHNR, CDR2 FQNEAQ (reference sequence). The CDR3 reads CASSALGSGSSYEQYF. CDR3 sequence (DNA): TGTGCCAGCAGCGCTTTGGGGTCAGGGAGCTCCTACGAGCAGTACTTC.

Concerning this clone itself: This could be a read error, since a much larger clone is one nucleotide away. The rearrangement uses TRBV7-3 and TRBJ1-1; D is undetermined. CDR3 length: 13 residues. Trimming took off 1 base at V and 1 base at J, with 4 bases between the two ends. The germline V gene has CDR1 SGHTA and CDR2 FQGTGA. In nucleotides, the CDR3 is TGTGCCAGCAGCTTAAAGGCGAACACTGAAGCTTTCTTT. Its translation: CASSLKANTEAFF.

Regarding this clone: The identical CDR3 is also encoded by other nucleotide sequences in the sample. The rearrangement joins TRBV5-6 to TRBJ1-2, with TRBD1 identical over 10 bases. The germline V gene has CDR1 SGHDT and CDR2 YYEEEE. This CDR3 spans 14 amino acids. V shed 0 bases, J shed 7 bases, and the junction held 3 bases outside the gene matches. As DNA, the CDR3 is TGTGCCAGCAGCTTGGGACAGGGGGCTTTTGGCTACACCTTC. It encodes CASSLGQGAFGYTF.

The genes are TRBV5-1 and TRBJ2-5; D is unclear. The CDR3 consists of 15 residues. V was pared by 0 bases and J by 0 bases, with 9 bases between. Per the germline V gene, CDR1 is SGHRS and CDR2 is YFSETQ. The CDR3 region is CASSLGARNQETQYF. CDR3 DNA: TGCGCCAGCAGCTTGGGGGCTAGAAACCAAGAGACCCAGTACTTC.

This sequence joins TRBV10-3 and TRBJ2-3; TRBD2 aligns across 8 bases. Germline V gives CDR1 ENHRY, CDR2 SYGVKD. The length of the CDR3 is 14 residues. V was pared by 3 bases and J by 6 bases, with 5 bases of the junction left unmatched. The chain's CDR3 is CAISEGAGVDTQYF. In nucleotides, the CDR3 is TGTGCCATCAGTGAAGGAGCGGGAGTGGATACGCAGTATTTT.

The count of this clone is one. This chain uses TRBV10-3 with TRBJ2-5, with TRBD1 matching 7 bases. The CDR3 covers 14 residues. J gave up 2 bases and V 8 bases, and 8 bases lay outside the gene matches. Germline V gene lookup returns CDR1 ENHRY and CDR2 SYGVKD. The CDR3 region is CAISFTTGQETQYF. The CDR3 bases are TGTGCCATCTCCTTCACGACAGGGCAAGAGACCCAGTACTTC.